This T cell receptor beta chain was captured in a study of Ad26.COV2.S vaccination and SARS-CoV-2 variants. This clone appeared a single time. What it recognizes is unknown. General study results and limits: From the TCR breadth and depth analyses, total T cell responses may have been underestimated.

Per germline, CDR1 SQVTM and CDR2 ANQGSEA. Between the trimmed V and J ends, which lost 4 bases and 1 base, there was a span of 10 bases. CDR3 length: 13 residues. The sample's treatment: 19 received Ad26.COV2.S at low or high dose, single or two shots; about 5 received placebo; per-sample allocation not given. The samples date from day 63 after the first vaccine or placebo injection. The assay was immunoSEQ multiplex PCR, and TCRdb's table has in-frame clones only and misses some. The sample lists 300,000 to 400,000 clones, around 86% occurring once. This TCR was sampled from a person between 18 and 59 years old who received the Ad26.COV2.S COVID-19 vaccine or a placebo. The V and J genes are TRBV29-1 and TRBJ1-1, with unresolved D. This specimen consisted of peripheral blood, obtained in a trial of Ad26.COV2.S vaccine versus placebo. CDR3 nucleotides: TGCAGCGTTGGATCGACGGCGAACACTGAAGCTTTCTTT. Translated: CSVGSTANTEAFF.